This T cell receptor (beta chain) is drawn from a study of breast tumors, draining lymph nodes, adjacent tissues. Study-wide points: Tumor T cell lymph node origin was a supported hypothesis, not proven. Tumors had less TCR diversity than lymph nodes, more than nontumor tissue. The data were judged consistent with most tumor T cells coming from lymph node and expanding in tumor. Luminal-like breast cancer showed significantly higher tumor–nontumor repertoire similarity than basal-like.

J gave up 1 base and V 2 bases, and 11 bases lay outside the gene matches. Germline assignment: CDR1 SGHTA and CDR2 FQGNSA. The length of the CDR3 is 18 residues. Worth noting for this clonotype: The antigen is undetermined.

MiXCR, run by TCRdb on the multiplex PCR reads, gives a single entry per CDR3 protein. The data contain over 60,000 distinct CDR3 sequences, roughly two fifths of them singletons. This sequence was found in a female donor with breast cancer. Some clones in this sample may be carry-over from other donors' samples. The sample taken for sequencing was breast tumor tissue. The J gene is TRBJ2-3, the V gene TRBV7-2, with 8 bases matching TRBD1. DNA of the CDR3: TGTGCCAGCAGCTTACGCTTGGGCAGGGGGCTTGGCACAGATACGCAGTATTTT. Translating it yields CASSLRLGRGLGTDTQYF.